The 18 T cell receptor beta chains below come from one sample, sequenced in a study of T cell repertoires in cytomegalovirus infection. Each CDR3 protein gets one entry after TCRdb re-called the reads with MiXCR. The sample carries around 71,000 distinct CDR3 sequences, 20% to 25% recorded once. These receptors have no known antigen. The material was CD8+ T cells from cultured PBMCs, obtained from culture after CMV antigen stimulation. These receptors were taken from a human donor in good health (CMV status not recorded). Some clones in this sample may be carry-over from other donors' samples.

The J gene is TRBJ1-4, the V gene TRBV12-3 or TRBV12-4; the D gene is possibly TRBD1 (6 bases). The CDR3 has 15 residues. The V end lost 6 bases, the J end lost 8 bases, and 19 bases lay between the germline ends. The CDR3 nucleotides are TGTGCCAGCAGCCCGAGGGGGGGGCCGGGGGAAAAACTGTTTTTT. Translation: CASSPRGGPGEKLFF.

The chain employs TRBV14 and TRBJ1-1, with 8 bases matching TRBD1. The CDR3 is 17 residues long. CDR1 is SGHDN and CDR2 is FVKESK in the germline V gene. The V gene end was trimmed by 4 bases and the J gene end by 0 bases; junction bases not matched to a gene: 10. The CDR3 region has the DNA TGTGCCAGCAGCCCCCTCCCCGGGACAGGTATGAACACTGAAGCTTTCTTT. This codes for CASSPLPGTGMNTEAFF.

The chain combines TRBV6-4 with TRBJ2-1, with 11 bases lining up with TRBD2. CDR1 MRHNA and CDR2 SNTAGT come from the germline V gene. The CDR3 runs 15 residues. V lost 6 bases and J lost 6; bases outside the gene matches: 7. The CDR3 region is CASSRGTSGSNEQFF. CDR3 sequence (DNA): TGTGCCAGCAGCCGCGGGACTAGCGGTTCCAATGAGCAGTTCTTC.

This clonotype was detected only a few times. The V gene is TRBV11-2, the J gene TRBJ2-1, with TRBD2 matching over 15 bases. J gave up 4 bases and V 5 bases, and 9 bases lay outside the gene matches. This CDR3 is built from 18 residues. CDR1 and CDR2 (germline): SGHAT, FQNNGV. This chain's CDR3 is CASSARTSGGAGYNEQFF. Written as DNA, the CDR3 is TGTGCCAGCAGCGCCCGGACTAGCGGGGGGGCAGGGTACAATGAGCAGTTCTTC.

There are a few counts of this clonotype. V gene TRBV7-6 combines with J gene TRBJ2-7; 7 bases are shared with TRBD1. The CDR3 is made up of 14 amino acids. CDR1 and CDR2 (germline): SGHVS, FNYEAQ. Losses at the gene ends were 7 bases for V and 5 bases for J; bases not matched to a gene: 11. Written as DNA, the CDR3 is TGTGCCAGCACTTTAAGGACAGGCCAGGACGAGCAGTACTTC. This sequence encodes CASTLRTGQDEQYF. The variable domain in full, with the rest retrieved from reference TRBV7-6 and TRBJ2-7, is GAGVSQSPRYKVTKRGQDVALRCDPISGHVSLYWYRQALGQGPEFLTYFNYEAQQDKSGLPNDRFSAERPEGSISTLTIQRTEQRDSAMYRCASTLRTGQDEQYFGPGTRLTVT.

V is TRBV11-3 and J is TRBJ2-1, with 7 bases aligning to TRBD1. Unmatched junction bases numbered 4, after V lost 5 bases and J lost 6 bases. Germline V lookup: CDR1 SGHNT, CDR2 YENEEA. This CDR3 comprises 13 residues. CDR3 in DNA: TGTGCCAGCAGCGACAGGGTAACCAATGAGCAGTTCTTC. Translation gives CASSDRVTNEQFF.

CDR3 protein: CASSFPTSTDTQYF. The DNA for the CDR3 is TGTGCCAGCAGCTTCCCAACTAGCACAGATACGCAGTATTTT. The rearrangement joins TRBV7-9 to TRBJ2-3; D gene uncertain. Germline V gene lookup returns CDR1 SEHNR and CDR2 FQNEAQ (reference sequence). V lost 3 bases to trimming and J lost 0 bases, with 7 bases between them. The CDR3 covers 14 residues.

Only a few counts were recorded for this clonotype. V gene TRBV19 combines with J gene TRBJ1-5, with D perhaps TRBD1 (6 bases). The germline CDR1 and CDR2 sequences are LNHDA and SQIVND (reference sequence). The ends were cut back, 4 bases at V and 7 bases at J, with 14 bases in the middle. There are 14 residues in the CDR3. This chain's CDR3 is CASSTGGQRQPQHF. For the CDR3, the DNA is TGTGCCAGTAGTACTGGGGGGCAGCGGCAGCCCCAGCATTTT. Drawing the rest from reference TRBV19 and TRBJ1-5, the complete variable domain is DGGITQSPKYLFRKEGQNVTLSCEQNLNHDAMYWYRQDPGQGLRLIYYSQIVNDFQKGDIAEGYSVSREKKESFPLTVTSAQKNPTAFYLCASSTGGQRQPQHFGDGTRLSIL.

In its sample, this clonotype was seen a few times. J is TRBJ1-1 and V is TRBV5-6; D remains ambiguous. The CDR3 length is 15 residues. V was cut by 1 base and J by 1 base, with 11 bases left in between. Germline V CDR1 and CDR2: SGHDT, YYEEEE. The CDR3 is CASSLKRLRNTEAFF. CDR3 nucleotides: TGTGCCAGCAGCTTGAAAAGGTTACGGAACACTGAAGCTTTCTTT.

This clonotype was found a few times. The V call is TRBV7-2, the J call TRBJ1-5, with D hard to call. CDR3 size: 13 residues. Germline V gene lookup returns CDR1 SGHTA and CDR2 FQGNSA. V lost 11 bases and J 4 bases, leaving 15 bases between the germline ends. The CDR3 DNA reads TGTGCCGGGTCGAGAGGGCGTAATCAGCCCCAGCATTTT. It specifies CAGSRGRNQPQHF.

Regarding this clonotype: Sequence at one end of the junction differs from germline and may be a read error. This chain links TRBV7-2 with TRBJ1-3; D remains unclear. Germline lookup yields CDR1 SGHTA and CDR2 FQGNSA. This CDR3 comprises 13 residues. The CDR3 is CASSTSLGNTIYF. The CDR3 DNA follows: TGTGCCAGCAGCACTTCTCTGGGAAACACCATATACTTT.

This clonotype has a single count. This chain uses TRBV6-5 with TRBJ2-2; D gene ambiguous. Germline V gene data show CDR1 as MNHEY and CDR2 as SVGAGI. V lost 4 bases and J 4 bases, leaving 16 bases between the germline ends. This CDR3 has 16 residues. The CDR3 loop is CASSFQLEPGTGELFF. DNA of the CDR3: TGTGCCAGCAGTTTCCAACTGGAACCGGGCACCGGGGAGCTGTTTTTT.

V gene TRBV6-1 combines with J gene TRBJ1-2; D unclear. The CDR3 has 15 residues. Germline V CDR1 and CDR2: MNHNS, SASEGT. The V gene lost 1 base and the J gene lost 4 bases, with 13 bases spanning the gap. The CDR3 nucleotides are TGTGCCAGCAGTGAAGGTCTAGGGATCGTCTATGGCTACACCTTC. Its translation is CASSEGLGIVYGYTF.

This clonotype has a single count. The gene calls are TRBV4-2 and TRBJ1-6; D is unclear. V lost 0 bases and J 0 bases, leaving 3 bases between the germline ends. This CDR3 comprises 15 residues. The germline gives CDR1 LGHNA, CDR2 YNFKEQ. The CDR3 coding sequence is TGTGCCAGCAGCCAAGACAACTCCTATAATTCACCCCTCCACTTT. Protein sequence: CASSQDNSYNSPLHF.

V usage is TRBV12-3 or TRBV12-4 and J usage is TRBJ1-1; D gene unclear. With 2 bases removed from V and 0 bases from J, the gap between germline ends came to 7 bases. There are 14 residues in the CDR3. This CDR3 reads CASSLTVMNTEAFF. The CDR3 DNA follows: TGTGCCAGCAGTTTAACGGTTATGAACACTGAAGCTTTCTTT.

This clonotype was seen a handful of times. The chain combines TRBV12-3 or TRBV12-4 with TRBJ2-3; no clear D gene. The V end was cut by 2 bases, the J end by 0 bases, with 6 bases between. The CDR3 consists of 14 residues. DNA for the CDR3: TGTGCCAGCAGTTTACAAGGAAGCACAGATACGCAGTATTTT. It is translated as CASSLQGSTDTQYF.

This clonotype was seen more than once but under ten times. The rearrangement uses TRBV12-3 or TRBV12-4 and TRBJ2-7, with a tentative D call TRBD2 (6 bases). V lost 1 base to trimming and J lost 0 bases, with 10 bases between them. The CDR3 sequence is 15 residues long. The CDR3 here is CASSLDGGGSYEQYF. The CDR3 nucleotides are TGTGCCAGCAGTTTAGACGGGGGAGGCTCCTACGAGCAGTACTTC.

This clonotype occurred a few times. The chain combines TRBV6-2 or TRBV6-3 with TRBJ2-1, with D possibly being TRBD1 (5 bases). The CDR3 has 15 residues. Germline V gene lookup returns CDR1 MNHEY and CDR2 SVGEGT. The ends were cut back, 2 bases at V and 3 bases at J, with 11 bases in the middle. CDR3 bases: TGTGCCAGCAGTTACGACTGGGGCGGCTACAATGAGCAGTTCTTC. Translation: CASSYDWGGYNEQFF.